The subject of this entry is one TCR beta chain. This entry is derived from a study of blood T cell repertoires in COVID-19. Whole-study context: Sources were T cells, B-cell-depleted T cells, or PBMCs; the material itself was cDNA or gDNA.

Original processing notes: Reference gene primers were amplified, and this amplification served to estimate nucleated cell counts. Sequencing used immunoSEQ multiplex PCR; TCRdb keeps in-frame clones, though not all of them. V and J calls and clone size are given by that table; D and trimming were obtained from the DNA. The sample lists hundreds of thousands of clones; 75% to 90% were seen once. CDR1 MNHEY and CDR2 SVGAGI come from the germline V gene. V dropped 0 bases and J dropped 0; count of bases not matched to a gene: 5. The CDR3 has 16 residues. V usage is TRBV6-5 and J usage is TRBJ2-7, with TRBD1 matching 7 bases. This clonotype was sampled from a woman between 18 and 29 years old with acute or convalescent COVID-19. Sample: peripheral blood. CDR3 loop: CASSYSGGPLSYEQYF. CDR3 bases: TGTGCCAGCAGTTACTCAGGGGGCCCTCTCTCCTACGAGCAGTACTTC.